These 4 T cell receptor beta chains were all obtained from the same sample, sequenced in a study of Graves' ophthalmopathy and Graves' hyperthyroidism. The sequenced template was RNA, covering the TCR beta CDR3 region. Second-round multiplex PCR followed a first-round RT-PCR using HTBI primers. TCRdb recomputed calls from the multiplex PCR reads with MiXCR, one row per CDR3 protein. The sample shows about 620,000 distinct CDR3 sequences, 22% of them seen only once. The specimen sequenced was peripheral blood. All receptors come from a woman between 18 and 29 years old with stable Graves' hyperthyroidism. Some clones in this sample may be carry-over from other donors' samples.

This clonotype was seen ten or more times. V usage is TRBV6-7 and J usage is TRBJ1-3; TRBD1 might be the D (5 bases). TRBV6-7 falls under the ORF class, with uncertain function. Trimming stripped 4 bases from V and 3 bases from J, with 16 bases between. The CDR3 has 16 amino acids. CDR3 sequence (DNA): TGTGCCAGCAGTTGCCCCGCAGGGAGTTGTGGAAACACCATATATTTT. It specifies CASSCPAGSCGNTIYF.

In its sample, this clonotype was seen many times. The V and J genes are TRBV14 and TRBJ2-7; D might be TRBD1 (5 bases). The CDR3 sequence is 15 residues long. V dropped 1 base and J dropped 2 bases, with 12 bases sitting between them. Germline V CDR1 and CDR2: SGHDN, FVKESK. The CDR3 here is CASSQGRAGPYEQYF. CDR3 bases: TGTGCCAGCAGCCAAGGCCGGGCAGGGCCCTACGAGCAGTACTTC.

The DNA for the CDR3 is TGTGCCAGCAGCATGGGGGGGAACTCATATGGCGGCCACACCTTC. Protein sequence: CASSMGGNSYGGHTF. This rearrangement joins TRBV5-8 to TRBJ1-2; D possibly corresponds to TRBD1 (5 bases). The ends were cut back, 4 bases at V and 12 bases at J, with 25 bases in the middle. CDR1 and CDR2 (germline): SGHTS, YDEGEE. The CDR3 runs to 15 residues.

With respect to this clonotype: A read error may explain this, as a much larger clone is one base away. Given the absence of the conserved phenylalanine or tryptophan at the CDR3 end, a read error is likely. The chain joins TRBV6-1 to TRBJ2-7, with 7 bases matching TRBD1. This CDR3 is 15 amino acids long. Germline CDR1 MNHNS, CDR2 SASEGT. J gave up 2 bases and V 6 bases, and 10 bases lay outside the gene matches. CDR3 residues: CASRPDRRLTYEQYY. The CDR3 nucleotides are TGTGCCAGCAGGCCGGACAGGAGACTCACCTACGAGCAGTACTAC.